The table lists the clone carrying this T cell receptor (beta chain) with many counts. What it binds is not known. The CDR3 is 14 residues long. Trimming stripped 6 bases from V and 2 bases from J, with 13 bases between. Germline-derived CDR1 and CDR2 are MGHRA and YSYEKL. This entry belongs to a study of HIV-infected children after antiretroviral therapy interruption. Background on the study: Continuous-treatment children had median age around 8 years, interruption approximately 9.7 years. General study results and limits: Naive CD4+ sequences overlapped less between time points once interruption began.

Stated treatment: PENTA 11 planned treatment interruption arm or continuous ART arm. At least 24 weeks of at least three-drug ART, in children 2 to 15 years. Only samples with at least 5 million viable PBMCs qualified. The TCR library was built from RNA with a 3' RACE protocol and unique molecular identifiers. TCRdb re-called the 3' RACE reads with MiXCR, one entry per CDR3 protein. The sample lists about 50,000 distinct CDR3 sequences, approximately 4% occurring once. The V gene is TRBV4-1, the J gene TRBJ1-1; no firm D call. This receptor was taken from a pool of human donors with HIV. The specimen was CD45RA+ CD4+ T cells from PBMCs, pooled from several time points, collected from a donor given antiretroviral therapy, either interrupted or continuous. The subset was: naive CD4+ CD45RA+ CD45RO- T cells. CDR3 sequence: CASSRDQLNTEAFF. Here the CDR3 DNA reads TGCGCCAGCAGTCGAGACCAGCTAAACACTGAAGCTTTCTTT.